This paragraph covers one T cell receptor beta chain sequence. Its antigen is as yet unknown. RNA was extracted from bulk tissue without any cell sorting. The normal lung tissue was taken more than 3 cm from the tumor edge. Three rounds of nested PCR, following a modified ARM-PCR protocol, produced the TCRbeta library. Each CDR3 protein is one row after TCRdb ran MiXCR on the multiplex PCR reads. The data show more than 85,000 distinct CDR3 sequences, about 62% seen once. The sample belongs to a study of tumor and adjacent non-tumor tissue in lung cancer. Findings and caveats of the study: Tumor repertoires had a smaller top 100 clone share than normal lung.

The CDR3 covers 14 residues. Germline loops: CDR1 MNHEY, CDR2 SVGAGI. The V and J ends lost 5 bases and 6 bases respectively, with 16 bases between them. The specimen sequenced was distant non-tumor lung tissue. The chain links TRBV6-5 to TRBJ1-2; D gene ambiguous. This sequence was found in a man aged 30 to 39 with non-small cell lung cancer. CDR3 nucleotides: TGTGCCAGCAGTCACCGAGCAGCAAAAGATGGCTACACCTTC. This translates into CASSHRAAKDGYTF.